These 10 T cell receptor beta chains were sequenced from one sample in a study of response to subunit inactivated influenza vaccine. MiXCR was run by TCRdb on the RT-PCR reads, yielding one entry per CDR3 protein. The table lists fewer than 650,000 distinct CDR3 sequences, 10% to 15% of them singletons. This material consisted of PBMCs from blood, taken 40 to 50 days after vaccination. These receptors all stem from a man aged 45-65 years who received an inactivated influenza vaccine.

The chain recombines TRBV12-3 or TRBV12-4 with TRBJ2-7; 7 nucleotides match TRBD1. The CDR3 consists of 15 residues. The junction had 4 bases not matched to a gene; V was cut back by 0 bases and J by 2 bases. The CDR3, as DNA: TGTGCCAGCAGTTTAGCAGGGGGCGAGCCCTACGAGCAGTACTTC. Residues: CASSLAGGEPYEQYF.

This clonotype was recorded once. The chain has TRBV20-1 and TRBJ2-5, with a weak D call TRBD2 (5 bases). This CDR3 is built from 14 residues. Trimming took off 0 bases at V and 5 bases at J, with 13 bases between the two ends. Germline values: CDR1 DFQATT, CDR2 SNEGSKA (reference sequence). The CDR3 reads CSARDGGLSETQYF. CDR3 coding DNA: TGCAGTGCTAGAGATGGCGGGCTTTCGGAGACCCAGTACTTC.

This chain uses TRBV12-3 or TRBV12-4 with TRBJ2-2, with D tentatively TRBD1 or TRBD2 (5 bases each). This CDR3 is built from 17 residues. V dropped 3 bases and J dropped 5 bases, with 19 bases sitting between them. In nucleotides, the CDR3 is TGTGCCAGCAGTTTGGGGCTAGGGACGGCAACAACCGGGGAGCTGTTTTTT. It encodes CASSLGLGTATTGELFF.

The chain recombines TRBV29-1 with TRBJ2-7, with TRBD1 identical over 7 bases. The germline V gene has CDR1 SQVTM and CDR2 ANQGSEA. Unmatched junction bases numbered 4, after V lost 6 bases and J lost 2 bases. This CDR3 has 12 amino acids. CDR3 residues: CSVGTVAYEQYF. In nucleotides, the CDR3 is TGCAGCGTAGGGACAGTCGCCTACGAGCAGTACTTC.

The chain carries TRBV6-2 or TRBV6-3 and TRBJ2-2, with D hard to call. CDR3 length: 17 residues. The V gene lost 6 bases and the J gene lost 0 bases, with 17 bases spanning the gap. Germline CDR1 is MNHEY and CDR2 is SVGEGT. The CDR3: CASSDVYTYANTGELFF. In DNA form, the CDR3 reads TGTGCCAGCAGCGACGTGTACACCTACGCGAACACCGGGGAGCTGTTTTTT.

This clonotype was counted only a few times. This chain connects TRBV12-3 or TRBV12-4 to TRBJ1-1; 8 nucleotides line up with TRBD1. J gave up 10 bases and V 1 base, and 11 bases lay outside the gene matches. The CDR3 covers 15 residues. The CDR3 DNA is TGTGCCAGCAGTTTAGGGGGGGGCAGGGGGCTTGTAGCTTTCTTT. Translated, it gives CASSLGGGRGLVAFF.

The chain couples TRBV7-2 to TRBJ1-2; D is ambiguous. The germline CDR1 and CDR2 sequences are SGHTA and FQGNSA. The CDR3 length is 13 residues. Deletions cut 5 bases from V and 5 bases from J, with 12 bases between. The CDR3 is CASSPVPAYGYTF. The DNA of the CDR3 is TGTGCCAGCAGCCCAGTTCCTGCTTATGGCTACACCTTC. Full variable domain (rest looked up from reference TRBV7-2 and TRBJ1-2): GAGVSQSPSNKVTEKGKDVELRCDPISGHTALYWYRQSLGQGLEFLIYFQGNSAPDKSGLPSDRFSAERTGGSVSTLTIQRTQQEDSAVYLCASSPVPAYGYTFGSGTRLTVV.

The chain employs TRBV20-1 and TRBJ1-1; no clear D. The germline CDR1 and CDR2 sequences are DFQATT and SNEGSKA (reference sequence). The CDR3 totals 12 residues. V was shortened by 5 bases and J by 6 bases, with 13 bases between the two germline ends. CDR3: CSALRLSAEAFF. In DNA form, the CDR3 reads TGCAGTGCTCTCAGGTTGAGCGCTGAAGCTTTCTTT.

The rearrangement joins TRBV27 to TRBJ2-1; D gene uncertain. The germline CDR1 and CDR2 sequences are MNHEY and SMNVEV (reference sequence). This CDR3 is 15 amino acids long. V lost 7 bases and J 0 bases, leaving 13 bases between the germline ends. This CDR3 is CASNFRRDSYNEQFF. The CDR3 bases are TGTGCCAGCAATTTTCGGCGCGACTCCTACAATGAGCAGTTCTTC.

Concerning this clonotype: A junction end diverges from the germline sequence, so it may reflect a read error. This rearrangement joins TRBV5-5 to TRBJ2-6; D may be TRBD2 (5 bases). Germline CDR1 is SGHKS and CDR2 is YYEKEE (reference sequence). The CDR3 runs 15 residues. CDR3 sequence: CASRILGAGANVLTF. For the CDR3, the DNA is TGTGCAAGCAGGATCTTGGGAGCTGGGGCCAACGTCCTGACTTTC.